A single sample gave rise to the 8 T cell receptor beta chains below, sequenced in a study of regulatory and conventional T cells in RAG deficiency. Conventional CD4+ T cells were sorted from blood as CD25-low CD127-high cells. Assay: immunoSEQ multiplex PCR; the TCRdb copy retains only in-frame clones and omits some. Of about 30,000 clones listed, 96% are singletons. These data were also filed under a second study, of regulatory T cells. That source adds: The primer mix had 52 TRBV and 13 TRBJ primers.

Material for sequencing was CD25- CD4+ T cells sorted from blood. The receptors shown here come from a human donor in good health.

J is TRBJ1-4 and V is TRBV18; perhaps TRBD1 as D (5 bases). Between the trimmed V and J ends, which lost 4 bases and 10 bases, there was a span of 25 bases. The CDR3 is 17 residues long. Germline V gene sequence: CDR1 KGHSH, CDR2 LQKENI. The CDR3 region is CASSRPASNTGPGKLFF. Written as DNA, the CDR3 is TGTGCCAGCTCACGACCAGCAAGTAACACAGGCCCCGGAAAACTGTTTTTT. Together with reference TRBV18 and TRBJ1-4, the CDR3 gives the full variable domain: NAGVMQNPRHLVRRRGQEARLRCSPMKGHSHVYWYRQLPEEGLKFMVYLQKENIIDESGMPKERFSAEFPKEGPSILRIQQVVRGDSAAYFCASSRPASNTGPGKLFFGSGTQLSVL.

V is TRBV2 and J is TRBJ1-1; no definite D call. The V gene's germline CDR1 is SNHLY and CDR2 FYNNEI. The CDR3 extends over 14 amino acids. CDR3 loop: CACVRRNMNTEAFF. Written as DNA, the CDR3 is TGTGCTTGCGTGAGGCGGAACATGAACACTGAAGCTTTCTTT.

CDR3 region: CASSLAGTSSREQYF. The CDR3 region has the DNA TGTGCCAGCAGCTTAGCCGGGACTAGCTCCCGAGAGCAGTACTTC. J is TRBJ2-7 and V is TRBV11-3, with TRBD2 identical over 9 bases. Germline CDR1 and CDR2: SGHNT and YENEEA. Losses at the gene ends were 1 base for V and 7 bases for J; bases not matched to a gene: 8. This CDR3 has 15 residues.

The chain links TRBV4-1 to TRBJ1-2; D uncertain. The CDR3 sequence is 15 residues long. CDR1 and CDR2 (germline): MGHRA, YSYEKL. Trimming pared 0 bases from V and 7 bases from J, leaving 15 bases between. The CDR3 is CASSQDNSGVGGYTF. DNA of the CDR3: TGCGCCAGCAGCCAAGATAATTCGGGAGTAGGTGGCTACACCTTC.

Remarks on this clone: Additional DNA sequences in this sample encode the identical CDR3. J is TRBJ1-3 and V is TRBV7-9; no clear D gene. This CDR3 spans 14 amino acids. CDR1 is SEHNR and CDR2 is FQNEAQ in the germline V gene (reference sequence). Trimming left V 1 base short and J 0 bases short, with 4 bases between. In DNA, the CDR3 is TGTGCCAGCAGCTTAGGGAGCTCTGGAAACACCATATATTTT. This gives the protein CASSLGSSGNTIYF.

This chain links TRBV30 with TRBJ1-5; 8 bases line up with TRBD1. Germline V gives CDR1 GTSNPN, CDR2 SVGIG (reference sequence). V shed 1 base and J 9 bases; nucleotides not matched to a gene: 8. This CDR3 spans 14 amino acids. CDR3 sequence: CAWSAGGRGGPQHF. The CDR3 DNA sequence: TGTGCCTGGAGTGCAGGGGGCAGAGGGGGGCCCCAGCATTTT.

This rearrangement joins TRBV7-9 to TRBJ1-1, with D maybe TRBD1 (5 bases). The V end lost 6 bases, the J end lost 7 bases, and 15 bases lay between the germline ends. The CDR3 covers 13 residues. Germline V gives CDR1 SEHNR, CDR2 FQNEAQ (reference sequence). The CDR3 bases are TGTGCCAGCAGTCTCACAACGGGACTTGAAGCTTTCTTT. Translation gives CASSLTTGLEAFF.

V and J are TRBV5-1 and TRBJ1-3, with D unclear. V was clipped by 0 bases and J by 2 bases, with 6 bases between them. The CDR3 length is 14 residues. Germline values: CDR1 SGHRS, CDR2 YFSETQ. The CDR3 reads CASSLAQPGNTIYF. As DNA, the CDR3 is TGCGCCAGCAGCTTGGCACAGCCTGGAAACACCATATATTTT.